This T cell receptor beta chain comes out of a study of CD8+CD57+ T cells in acquired aplastic anemia. Study information: Sorted CD4+ and CD8+ cell DNA averaged 3.2 ug. In CD4+ cells, healthy donors produced an average of approximately 11 million reads. General study results and limits: Both patients and controls carried the same twenty-nine CD8+ CDR3 sequences.

Investigators profiled TCR beta VDJ and CDR3 from genomic DNA template. TCRdb called the reads again in MiXCR, with one record for every CDR3 protein. The repertoire consists of 100,000 to 150,000 distinct CDR3 sequences, with 48% occurring once and the leading ten covering around 2.3%. Concerning this clonotype: Its antigen is currently unknown.

The receptor's source is a human donor in good health, serving as a control. The material sequenced was sorted CD4+, CD8+, or CD8+CD57+ T cells (not recorded which) from PBMCs.

The CDR3 DNA sequence: TGTGCCAGCAGCCCGACTAGCGGGGGGGCCCTAAAGCAGTACTTC. This translates into CASSPTSGGALKQYF. The V and J genes are TRBV7-3 and TRBJ2-7; 14 positions agree with TRBD2. V was clipped by 5 bases and J by 8 bases; unmatched bases: 8. Germline values: CDR1 SGHTA, CDR2 FQGTGA. This CDR3 has 15 amino acids.